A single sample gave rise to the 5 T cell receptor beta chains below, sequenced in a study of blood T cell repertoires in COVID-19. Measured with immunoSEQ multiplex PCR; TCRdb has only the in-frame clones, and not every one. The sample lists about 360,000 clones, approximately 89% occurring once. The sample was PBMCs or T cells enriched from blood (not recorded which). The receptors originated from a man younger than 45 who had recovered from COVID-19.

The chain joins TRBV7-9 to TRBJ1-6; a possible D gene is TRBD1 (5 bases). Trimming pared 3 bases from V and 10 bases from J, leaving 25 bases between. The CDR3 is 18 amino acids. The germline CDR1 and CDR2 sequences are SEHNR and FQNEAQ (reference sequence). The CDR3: CASSLLRQKGMADSPLHF. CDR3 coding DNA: TGTGCCAGCAGCTTGTTGCGGCAGAAGGGGATGGCGGACTCACCCCTCCACTTT. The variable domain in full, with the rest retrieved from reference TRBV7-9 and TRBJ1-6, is DTGVSQNPRHKITKRGQNVTFRCDPISEHNRLYWYRQTLGQGPEFLTYFQNEAQLEKSRLLSDRFSAERPKGSFSTLEIQRTEQGDSAMYLCASSLLRQKGMADSPLHFGNGTRLTVT.

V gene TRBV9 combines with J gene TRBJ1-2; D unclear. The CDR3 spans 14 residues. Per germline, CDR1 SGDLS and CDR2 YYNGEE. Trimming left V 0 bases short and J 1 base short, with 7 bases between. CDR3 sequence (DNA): TGTGCCAGCAGCGTAGATGGCAGTAACTATGGCTACACCTTC. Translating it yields CASSVDGSNYGYTF.

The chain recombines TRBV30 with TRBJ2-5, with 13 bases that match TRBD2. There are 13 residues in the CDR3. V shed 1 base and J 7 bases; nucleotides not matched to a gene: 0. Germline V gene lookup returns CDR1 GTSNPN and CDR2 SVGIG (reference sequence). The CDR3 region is CAWSGTSGGTQYF. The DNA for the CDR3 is TGTGCCTGGAGTGGGACTAGCGGGGGGACCCAGTACTTC.

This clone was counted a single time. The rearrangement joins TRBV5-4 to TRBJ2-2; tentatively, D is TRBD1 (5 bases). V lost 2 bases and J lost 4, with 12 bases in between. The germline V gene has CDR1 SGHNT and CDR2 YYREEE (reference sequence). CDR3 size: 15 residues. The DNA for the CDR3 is TGTGCCAGCAGCTTAGGGCTGGGGCGCACCGGGGAGCTGTTTTTT. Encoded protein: CASSLGLGRTGELFF.

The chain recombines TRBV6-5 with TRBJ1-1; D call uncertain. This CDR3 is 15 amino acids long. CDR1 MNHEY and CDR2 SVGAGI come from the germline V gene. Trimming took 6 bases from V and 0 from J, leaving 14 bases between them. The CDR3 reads CASSPAPGLNTEAFF. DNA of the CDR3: TGTGCCAGCAGCCCCGCCCCGGGTCTGAACACTGAAGCTTTCTTT.